A single sample is the source of the 13 T cell receptor beta chains below, sequenced in a study of OX40 agonist ivuxolimab in advanced cancers. The protocol was immunoSEQ multiplex PCR, while the TCRdb copy is restricted to in-frame clones and leaves out a portion. The sample contains under 45,000 clones, more than 60% of which appear only once. Sample: CD4+ or CD8+ T cells sorted from blood, taken in a trial of the OX40 agonist ivuxolimab. The receptors shown here come from an adult with an advanced solid tumor such as melanoma, head and neck, liver or kidney cancer.

This clone was seen only once. This chain joins TRBV6-1 and TRBJ1-5; no clear D. The length of the CDR3 is 13 residues. V dropped 10 bases and J dropped 7 bases, with 17 bases sitting between them. Per germline, CDR1 MNHNS and CDR2 SASEGT. The CDR3 bases are TGTGCCACCCAAATAACTCACGACCAGCCCCAGCATTTT. Protein: CATQITHDQPQHF.

The V gene is TRBV2, the J gene TRBJ1-5; the D gene is possibly TRBD1 (6 bases). The CDR3 is 12 amino acids. V shed 7 bases and J shed 7 bases, with 11 bases lying between them. The germline V gene encodes CDR1 SNHLY and CDR2 FYNNEI. CDR3 in amino acids: CASKQGEQPQHF. The CDR3 DNA follows: TGTGCCAGCAAACAGGGCGAACAGCCCCAGCATTTT.

The chain employs TRBV7-8 and TRBJ2-3, with 10 positions matching TRBD1. This CDR3 comprises 17 residues. Losses at the gene ends were 4 bases for V and 1 base for J; bases not matched to a gene: 8. CDR1 is SGHVS, CDR2 FQNEAQ, per germline. This chain's CDR3 is CASSSLPGQGRTDTQYF. CDR3 nucleotides: TGTGCCAGCAGCTCCTTACCGGGACAGGGGCGCACAGATACGCAGTATTTT.

About this clone itself: This is likely an artifact of a read error, given a far larger clone one base away. Within the sample, other DNA sequences also encode this same CDR3. The chain joins TRBV5-1 to TRBJ1-1, with D possibly TRBD1 on 5 matching bases. The CDR3 contains 15 residues. V was cut by 4 bases and J by 0 bases, with 13 bases left in between. Germline lookup yields CDR1 SGHRS and CDR2 YFSETQ. DNA for the CDR3: TGCGCCAGCAGCATAACCGGGACCGTGAACACTGAAGCTTTCTTT. This gives the protein CASSITGTVNTEAFF.

V is TRBV28 and J is TRBJ1-2; D not certain. The CDR3 totals 14 residues. The ends were cut back, 7 bases at V and 2 bases at J, with 14 bases in the middle. Germline V gives CDR1 MDHEN, CDR2 SYDVKM. In DNA, the CDR3 is TGTGCCAGCACTTCGAAGACTGTGAACTATGGCTACACCTTC. Its translation is CASTSKTVNYGYTF.

The chain links TRBV5-6 to TRBJ2-3; D might be TRBD2 (6 bases). CDR1 and CDR2 from the germline V gene are SGHDT and YYEEEE. The CDR3 has 16 residues. V was pared by 4 bases and J by 4 bases, with 19 bases between. CDR3 amino acids: CASSGDEGTWADTQYF. CDR3 DNA: TGTGCCAGCAGCGGAGACGAGGGGACTTGGGCAGATACGCAGTATTTT.

The gene calls are TRBV5-1 and TRBJ1-1, with D perhaps matching TRBD1 (6 bases). Trimming stripped 2 bases from V and 7 bases from J, with 18 bases between. From germline, CDR1 is SGHRS and CDR2 YFSETQ. CDR3 length equals 15 residues. As DNA, the CDR3 is TGCGCCAGCAGCTTTGACAATACAGGGAGAGGTGAAGCTTTCTTT. This translates into CASSFDNTGRGEAFF.

The count of this clone is one. This chain uses TRBV19 with TRBJ2-7; 8 bases are a match to TRBD1. CDR3 length equals 14 residues. Germline V lookup: CDR1 LNHDA, CDR2 SQIVND (reference sequence). Trimming at V came to 5 bases and at J to 4 bases, leaving 7 bases not matched to a gene. The DNA of the CDR3 is TGTGCCAGTAGTCCCAGGGACAGGATTTACGAGCAGTACTTC. Its translation: CASSPRDRIYEQYF.

The V and J genes are TRBV15 and TRBJ1-1; D is unclear. CDR1 LNHNV and CDR2 YYDKDF come from the germline V gene (reference sequence). Trimming shortened V by 1 base and J by 10 bases, and 10 bases separated the two germline ends. The CDR3 has 12 residues. CDR3 sequence reads: CATSRGYRVAFF. In nucleotides, the CDR3 is TGTGCCACCAGCAGAGGGTATCGGGTAGCTTTCTTT.

The chain links TRBV7-6 to TRBJ1-2, with D perhaps matching TRBD1 (5 bases). This CDR3 has 13 amino acids. Trimming left V 6 bases short and J 5 bases short, with 13 bases between. Germline values: CDR1 SGHVS, CDR2 FNYEAQ. The CDR3 coding sequence is TGTGCCAGCAGGGCCGACAGCTCATATGGCTACACCTTC. The encoded protein is CASRADSSYGYTF.

As DNA, the CDR3 is TGTGCCTGGAGTTGGGGGGACGAGCAGTACTTC. Amino acid sequence: CAWSWGDEQYF. The chain links TRBV30 to TRBJ2-7; the D gene is possibly TRBD2 (6 bases). The CDR3 sequence is 11 residues long. The V gene lost 2 bases and the J gene lost 5 bases, with 7 bases spanning the gap. Germline CDR1 is GTSNPN and CDR2 is SVGIG (reference sequence).

The chain is built from TRBV2 and TRBJ2-3; D may match TRBD1 or TRBD2 (5 bases each). CDR1 is SNHLY, CDR2 FYNNEI, per germline. The V and J ends lost 4 bases and 0 bases respectively, with 5 bases between them. CDR3 length equals 13 residues. CDR3 sequence (DNA): TGTGCCAGCAGTGGGGACAGCACAGATACGCAGTATTTT. It specifies CASSGDSTDTQYF.

The rearrangement links TRBV10-1 to TRBJ1-6; a weak D match, TRBD1 (6 bases). Trimming left V 6 bases short and J 10 bases short, with 16 bases between. The V gene's germline CDR1 is WNHNN and CDR2 SYGVQD (reference sequence). The CDR3 runs 14 residues. CDR3 nucleotides: TGCGCCAGCAGCGAAACAGGGACGGGGTCACCCCTCCACTTT. Protein product: CASSETGTGSPLHF.